The 22 T cell receptor beta chains below come from one sample, sequenced in a study of blood T cell repertoires in COVID-19. Generated by immunoSEQ multiplex PCR, the TCRdb table keeps only in-frame clones and is missing some. Here the sample spans 300,000 or so clones, 85% to 90% being singletons. The sequencing input was peripheral blood. These receptors were collected from a woman aged 40 to 55 with acute or convalescent COVID-19.

The CDR3 bases are TGTGCCAGCAGTGACGTGGACATAAGGACTAATGAAAAACTGTTTTTT. Its protein is CASSDVDIRTNEKLFF. V and J are TRBV2 and TRBJ1-4, with D perhaps TRBD1 (5 bases). V lost 3 bases and J lost 2, with 13 bases in between. This CDR3 region has 16 residues. CDR1 and CDR2 (germline): SNHLY, FYNNEI.

This clone is a singleton in its sample. This chain links TRBV19 with TRBJ1-3; D is ambiguous. Trimming shortened V by 3 bases and J by 0 bases, and 12 bases separated the two germline ends. The CDR3 loop spans 16 amino acids. Germline CDR1 reads LNHDA; CDR2 reads SQIVND (reference sequence). CDR3 protein: CASSIWAADSGNTIYF. CDR3 DNA sequence: TGTGCCAGTAGTATTTGGGCAGCGGACTCTGGAAACACCATATATTTT.

This clone appeared once. The chain uses TRBV15 and TRBJ2-7; perhaps TRBD2 as D (6 bases). Germline V gene sequence: CDR1 LNHNV, CDR2 YYDKDF (reference sequence). V shed 5 bases and J shed 4 bases, with 24 bases lying between them. The CDR3 covers 17 residues. The CDR3 bases are TGTGCCACCAGCGGTGAACGGGACTCATCAGGTCAGTACGAGCAGTACGTC. Its protein product is CATSGERDSSGQYEQYV.

The chain joins TRBV27 to TRBJ1-5; D gene uncertain. The CDR3 sequence is 15 residues long. Germline-derived CDR1 and CDR2 are MNHEY and SMNVEV (reference sequence). With 0 bases removed from V and 4 bases from J, the gap between germline ends came to 10 bases. CDR3 region: CASSLSKGENQPQHF. The CDR3 DNA reads TGTGCCAGCAGTTTATCGAAGGGAGAGAATCAGCCCCAGCATTTT.

This chain joins TRBV6-1 and TRBJ1-4, with TRBD1 identical over 7 bases. J lost 4 bases, V lost 10 bases, and 12 bases had no gene match. Germline CDR1 and CDR2: MNHNS and SASEGT. The CDR3 is 15 amino acids. The CDR3 sequence is CATGTSGTVNEKLFF. DNA for the CDR3: TGTGCCACCGGAACCTCCGGGACAGTTAATGAAAAACTGTTTTTT.

Worth noting for this clone: Other DNA sequences in the same sample also yield this CDR3. The chain joins TRBV12-3 or TRBV12-4 to TRBJ1-1, with D unresolved. The CDR3 contains 12 residues. Trimming shortened V by 3 bases and J by 2 bases, and 4 bases separated the two germline ends. Here the CDR3 reads CASSLRNTEAFF. The DNA for the CDR3 is TGTGCCAGCAGTTTGCGAAACACTGAAGCTTTCTTT.

The rearrangement uses TRBV2 and TRBJ1-3; a weak D match, TRBD1 (5 bases). This CDR3 is 15 amino acids long. CDR1 is SNHLY, CDR2 FYNNEI, per germline. V lost 4 bases to trimming and J lost 2 bases, with 12 bases between them. CDR3 bases: TGTGCCAGCAGTGTAAATTTAGGGGCTGGAAACACCATATATTTT. Protein: CASSVNLGAGNTIYF.

The rearrangement uses TRBV5-1 and TRBJ1-6; D ambiguous. V shed 0 bases and J shed 13 bases, with 8 bases lying between them. CDR1 SGHRS and CDR2 YFSETQ come from the germline V gene. The CDR3 extends over 12 amino acids. The CDR3 DNA sequence: TGCGCCAGCAGCTTGGACAGCCCTCCCCTCCACTTT. Translated, it gives CASSLDSPPLHF.

The chain combines TRBV11-2 with TRBJ1-2; the D is unclear. V was pared by 5 bases and J by 2 bases, with 12 bases between. This CDR3 contains 14 residues. Germline V CDR1 and CDR2: SGHAT, FQNNGV. CDR3 sequence: CASSPHPKNYGYTF. In nucleotides, the CDR3 is TGTGCCAGCAGCCCACATCCCAAGAACTATGGCTACACCTTC.

This sequence joins TRBV6-5 and TRBJ2-7; 7 positions match TRBD1. Trimming cost V 4 bases and J 1 base; bases outside gene matches: 4. The germline V gene encodes CDR1 MNHEY and CDR2 SVGAGI. This CDR3 has 14 amino acids. CDR3 coding DNA: TGTGCCAGCAGTTCTCGGGACAGATCCTACGAGCAGTACGTC. Protein sequence: CASSSRDRSYEQYV.

The V and J genes are TRBV7-9 and TRBJ1-1; D is perhaps TRBD1 (5 bases). Trimming removed 1 base from V and 5 bases from J, with 17 bases in between. The germline gives CDR1 SEHNR, CDR2 FQNEAQ (reference sequence). This CDR3 has 16 amino acids. CDR3 loop: CASSLGLWGRATEAFF. The CDR3 DNA follows: TGTGCCAGCAGCTTAGGATTATGGGGCAGGGCAACTGAAGCTTTCTTT.

This rearrangement joins TRBV5-6 to TRBJ2-2, with 10 bases that match TRBD1. Germline V gives CDR1 SGHDT, CDR2 YYEEEE. The CDR3 covers 17 residues. Trimming took 3 bases from V and 3 from J; bases not matched to a gene: 8. The CDR3 sequence: CASSSARQGAYTGELFF. The CDR3 DNA reads TGTGCCAGCAGCTCGGCCCGACAGGGGGCGTACACCGGGGAGCTGTTTTTT. Looking up the rest from reference TRBV5-6 and TRBJ2-2 gives the full variable domain: DAGVTQSPTHLIKTRGQQVTLRCSPKSGHDTVSWYQQALGQGPQFIFQYYEEEERQRGNFPDRFSGHQFPNYSSELNVNALLLGDSALYLCASSSARQGAYTGELFFGEGSRLTVL.

The chain uses TRBV21-1 and TRBJ2-7; the table's D call of TRBD2 was not tested on the DNA. TRBV21-1 is a pseudogene locus. The CDR3 contains 13 residues. CDR3 sequence reads: CASSQRGREGQYV. CDR3 in DNA: TGTGCCAGCAGCCAAAGGGGCAGGGAGGGGCAGTACGTC.

This chain connects TRBV7-2 to TRBJ1-4; 8 nucleotides match TRBD1. This CDR3 spans 16 amino acids. V gave up 4 bases and J gave up 8 bases; unmatched junction bases: 12. Germline loops: CDR1 SGHTA, CDR2 FQGNSA. The CDR3 sequence: CASSSTGGGMGEKLFF. The CDR3 nucleotides are TGTGCCAGCAGCTCCACAGGGGGGGGAATGGGAGAAAAACTGTTTTTT.

The chain is built from TRBV12-5 and TRBJ2-2; D not certain. The CDR3 is 12 residues long. Trimming pared 5 bases from V and 3 bases from J, leaving 4 bases between. In germline, CDR1 is LGHNT, CDR2 FRNRAP. The CDR3: CASGLDTGELFF. Here the CDR3 DNA reads TGTGCTAGTGGTCTCGACACCGGGGAGCTGTTTTTT. The entire variable domain, with the rest obtained from reference TRBV12-5 and TRBJ2-2, is as follows: DARVTQTPRHKVTEMGQEVTMRCQPILGHNTVFWYRQTMMQGLELLAYFRNRAPLDDSGMPKDRFSAEMPDATLATLKIQPSEPRDSAVYFCASGLDTGELFFGEGSRLTVL.

The rearrangement uses TRBV11-2 and TRBJ1-6; 10 bases match TRBD1. The germline V gene has CDR1 SGHAT and CDR2 FQNNGV. V was pared by 3 bases and J by 6 bases, with 5 bases of the junction left unmatched. The CDR3 sequence is 16 residues long. The CDR3 sequence: CASSFPDRGLNSPLHF. The CDR3 DNA reads as TGTGCCAGCAGCTTTCCCGACAGGGGGCTTAATTCACCCCTCCACTTT.

V gene TRBV24-1 combines with J gene TRBJ1-4, with 9 bases matching TRBD1. Germline V gene data show CDR1 as KGHDR and CDR2 as SFDVKD. The CDR3 loop spans 15 amino acids. After removal of 5 bases from V and 3 bases from J, the junction contained 3 bases not matched to a gene. This chain's CDR3 is CATSAGQGPNEKLFF. CDR3 coding DNA: TGTGCCACCAGTGCCGGACAGGGGCCTAATGAAAAACTGTTTTTT.

The V gene is TRBV6-5, the J gene TRBJ2-1; TRBD2 is a possible D gene (5 bases). Trimming took off 5 bases at V and 1 base at J, with 12 bases between the two ends. CDR1 and CDR2 (germline): MNHEY, SVGAGI. CDR3 size: 15 residues. CDR3 bases: TGTGCCAGCAGTCGGGATTGGGGTTCCTACAATGAGCAGTTCTTC. Translation gives CASSRDWGSYNEQFF.

V gene TRBV10-1 combines with J gene TRBJ1-1; no clear D. The CDR3 runs 13 residues. V was trimmed by 3 bases and J by 4 bases, leaving 9 bases between them. Germline V gives CDR1 WNHNN, CDR2 SYGVQD (reference sequence). Here the CDR3 reads CASSDQASTEAFF. The CDR3, as DNA: TGCGCCAGCAGTGATCAGGCGAGCACTGAAGCTTTCTTT.

This clone has only one observation. The CDR3 here is CASSFSSGEDLSGELFF. DNA of the CDR3: TGTGCCAGCAGTTTTTCTAGCGGGGAGGATCTCAGCGGGGAGCTGTTTTTT. This chain connects TRBV27 to TRBJ2-2; 9 bases line up with TRBD2. The V gene end was trimmed by 3 bases and the J gene end by 7 bases; junction bases not matched to a gene: 12. This CDR3 contains 17 residues. From germline, CDR1 is MNHEY and CDR2 SMNVEV (reference sequence).

This sequence joins TRBV19 and TRBJ1-2, with no clear D. The CDR3 runs to 13 residues. CDR1 is LNHDA and CDR2 is SQIVND in the germline V gene (reference sequence). V was clipped by 0 bases and J by 7 bases, with 9 bases between them. CDR3 amino acids: CASSIDPLGGYTF. The CDR3 DNA reads as TGTGCCAGTAGTATAGACCCACTAGGTGGCTACACCTTC.

The CDR3 spells CASSLAPLRLTDNTEAFF. The CDR3 DNA is TGTGCCAGCAGCTTAGCGCCATTGAGGCTAACGGATAACACTGAAGCTTTCTTT. The rearrangement uses TRBV7-6 and TRBJ1-1; D is unresolved. Trimming stripped 0 bases from V and 2 bases from J, with 19 bases between. Germline V lookup: CDR1 SGHVS, CDR2 FNYEAQ. There are 18 residues in the CDR3.